Listed below are T cell receptor beta chains from one sample, sequenced in a study of cytomegalovirus exposure and HLA in healthy donors. The data were produced by immunoSEQ multiplex PCR, yet TCRdb's version contains in-frame clones alone and is incomplete. Here the sample spans about 240,000 clones, approximately 86% being singletons. Material for sequencing was PBMCs. The source is a woman in her twenties or thirties in good health and CMV-seropositive. Each CDR3 is given with its conserved first and last residue. The D gene is left open where the match is weak. Clone size, where shown, is once, few, many, or a class for clones that have expanded.

d_call	clone_size	j_call	v_call	cdr3_length	cdr3_nt	cdr3_aa
.	.	TRBJ2-7	TRBV11-2	12	TGTGCCAGCAGCCTGCCGGGATACGAGCAGTACTTC	CASSLPGYEQYF
.	.	TRBJ2-7	TRBV6-1	15	TGTGCCAGCAGAGCAGACAGCCTTGCCCCCTACGAGCAGTACTTC	CASRADSLAPYEQYF
TRBD2	.	TRBJ2-7	TRBV6-5	15	TGTGCCAGCAGAGTCAGCGGGGGTAGCTCCTACGAGCAGTACTTC	CASRVSGGSSYEQYF
TRBD1	.	TRBJ1-1	TRBV5-1	13	TGCGCCAGCAGCTTACAGGGGTTCACTGAAGCTTTCTTT	CASSLQGFTEAFF
.	.	TRBJ2-7	TRBV5-6	15	TGTGCCAGCAGCTTGGTGCGGGGGCTGTCCTACGAGCAGTACTTC	CASSLVRGLSYEQYF
.	.	TRBJ1-1	TRBV10-2	17	TGCGCCAGCAGTGAGAATCGGGGGGCGGCGGACGACACTGAAGCTTTCTTT	CASSENRGAADDTEAFF
.	.	TRBJ2-7	TRBV9	13	TGTGCCAGCAGCGTAGTAGGGGGGGGCGAGCAGTACTTC	CASSVVGGGEQYF
.	.	TRBJ1-4	TRBV5-8	15	TGTGCCAGCAGGCGGGGGACGTTCCTGCATGAAAAACTGTTTTTT	CASRRGTFLHEKLFF
TRBD1	.	TRBJ2-1	TRBV11-2	14	TGTGCCAGCAGCCCTTTACAGGGGGCGTTTGAGCAGTTCTTC	CASSPLQGAFEQFF
TRBD1	.	TRBJ1-2	TRBV19	17	TGTGCCAGTAGTCCCGGGACAGGGGGCACCCCGACTGATGGCTACACCTTC	CASSPGTGGTPTDGYTF
TRBD1	.	TRBJ2-2	TRBV7-9	15	TGTGCCAGCAGCTACTTACAGGGGTACACCGGGGAGCTGTTTTTT	CASSYLQGYTGELFF
TRBD2	.	TRBJ2-3	TRBV28	17	TGTGCCAGCAGTGTACTAGCGGGGGTGTTTGGCACAGATACGCAGTATTTT	CASSVLAGVFGTDTQYF
TRBD1	.	TRBJ2-2	TRBV4-1	14	TGCGCCAGCAGCCAAGCCCAGGGGGCCGGGGAGCTGTTTTTT	CASSQAQGAGELFF
TRBD1	.	TRBJ1-2	TRBV28	13	TGTGCCAGCAGGCCCACAGGGGAAGATGGCTACACCTTC	CASRPTGEDGYTF
.	.	TRBJ2-2	TRBV27	15	TGTGCCAGCAGTTTTGGGGTAGGGGTTATCGGGGAGCTGTTTTTT	CASSFGVGVIGELFF
.	.	TRBJ1-1	TRBV15	12	TGTGCCACCAGCAGAGATCGGGGTGAAGCTTTCTTT	CATSRDRGEAFF
.	.	TRBJ1-5	TRBV28	13	TGTGCCAGCAGTTCCCGCCCAGTACAGCCCCAGCATTTT	CASSSRPVQPQHF
TRBD2	once	TRBJ2-2	TRBV7-6	15	TGTGCCAGCAGCGCCCCTAGCGGCGGCACCGGGGAGCTGTTTTTT	CASSAPSGGTGELFF
.	.	TRBJ2-7	TRBV10-3	16	TGTGCCATCAACCCTACACAGGGGGGGGCATCCTACGAGCAGTACTTC	CAINPTQGGASYEQYF
.	few	TRBJ1-2	TRBV4-1	14	TGCGCCAGCAGCCAAGGGGCCCTGACAATGACCTACACCTTC	CASSQGALTMTYTF
.	.	TRBJ2-7	TRBV4-1	15	TGCGCCAGCAGCCAATTACTACCGCGGGGCTACGAGCAGTACTTC	CASSQLLPRGYEQYF
TRBD1	.	TRBJ1-1	TRBV15	14	TGTGCCACCAGCAATTTAGAGGGACAGGGGAAAGCTTTCTTT	CATSNLEGQGKAFF
.	.	TRBJ2-7	TRBV10-3	14	TGTGCCATCAGTACTCATCAGGCAGCCTACGAGCAGTACTTC	CAISTHQAAYEQYF
TRBD2	once	TRBJ2-6	TRBV5-1	17	TGCGCCAGCAGCTTGGTGGGGACTAGCTCTGGGGCCAACGTCCTGACTTTC	CASSLVGTSSGANVLTF
.	once	TRBJ2-7	TRBV27	14	TGTGCCAGCAGTAGGGACACCGGCCTCTACGAGCAGTACTTC	CASSRDTGLYEQYF
.	.	TRBJ2-2	TRBV5-1	16	TGCGCCAGCAGCTTGAATGCATGGGCCCTCACCGGGGAGCTGTTTTTT	CASSLNAWALTGELFF
TRBD1	.	TRBJ1-2	TRBV5-1	13	TGCGCCAGCAGCTGGACAGGGGTTGGTGGCTACACCTTC	CASSWTGVGGYTF
TRBD1	.	TRBJ2-5	TRBV5-1	15	TGCGCCAGCAGCTTGGGACAGGGGACTGGAGAGACCCAGTACTTC	CASSLGQGTGETQYF
TRBD1	.	TRBJ2-5	TRBV27	14	TGTGCCAGCAGTGAGACAGGGCTCCAAGAGACCCAGTACTTC	CASSETGLQETQYF
TRBD1	.	TRBJ1-3	TRBV6-5	14	TGTGCCAGCAGCCGGACAGGGGCTGGAAACACCATATATTTT	CASSRTGAGNTIYF
TRBD1	.	TRBJ2-7	TRBV11-2	15	TGTGCCAGCAGCTTGGGACAGGGGGCAAAGGGCGAGCAGTACTTC	CASSLGQGAKGEQYF
TRBD2	.	TRBJ2-1	TRBV5-4	16	TGTGCCAGCAGCTCGCTTTTTCTAGCGGGAGGAAATGAGCAGTTCTTC	CASSSLFLAGGNEQFF
TRBD2	.	TRBJ2-1	TRBV5-1	15	TGCGCCAGCAGCTTGGGGCTAGCGGGAGGTCGTGAGCAGTTCTTC	CASSLGLAGGREQFF
TRBD1	.	TRBJ1-2	TRBV9	14	TGTGCCAGCAGCCCTCGACAGGGAAACTATGGCTACACCTTC	CASSPRQGNYGYTF
TRBD1	.	TRBJ2-2	TRBV29-1	15	TGCAGCGTGCTGGACAGGGGGTTGAACACCGGGGAGCTGTTTTTT	CSVLDRGLNTGELFF
.	.	TRBJ2-1	TRBV30	15	TGTGCCTGGAGTGTACCCGGGTTGGGACTTCAAGAGCAGTTCTTC	CAWSVPGLGLQEQFF
TRBD1	.	TRBJ1-1	TRBV6-5	12	TGTGCCAGCAGCGGACAGGGCGGTGAAGCTTTCTTT	CASSGQGGEAFF
TRBD2	.	TRBJ2-3	TRBV5-1	17	TGCGCCAGCAGCTTGCCCAAAGCGGGGCCCTTCACAGATACGCAGTATTTT	CASSLPKAGPFTDTQYF
.	.	TRBJ2-2	TRBV4-1	16	TGCGCCAGCAGCCAAGTTTTCCTAGCGTCGCAGGGGGAGCTGTTTTTT	CASSQVFLASQGELFF
TRBD1	.	TRBJ1-4	TRBV7-8	15	TGTGCCAGCAGCCGCGGGGACAGGCCTAATGAAAAACTGTTTTTT	CASSRGDRPNEKLFF
.	.	TRBJ1-1	TRBV29-1	13	TGCAGCGTTGTGGGCAGGGTGAACACTGAAGCTTTCTTT	CSVVGRVNTEAFF
TRBD2	.	TRBJ2-5	TRBV19	15	TGTGCCAGTAGTAGAGAGGGCCAGGGAGGGGAGACCCAGTACTTC	CASSREGQGGETQYF
TRBD2	.	TRBJ2-7	TRBV10-1	16	TGCGCCAGCAGTGAGATCGAACTAGCGGGGTTAGACGAGCAGTACTTC	CASSEIELAGLDEQYF